Following are 19 T cell receptor beta chains from one sample sequenced in a study of cytomegalovirus exposure and HLA in healthy donors. PCR employed 60 Vbeta and 13 Jbeta primers. Sequencing was performed with immunoSEQ multiplex PCR; in TCRdb, only in-frame clones are kept and a portion is missing. This table has approximately 190,000 clones, about four fifths appearing once. The sequenced sample was PBMCs. The receptors shown here come from a woman younger than 30 in good health and CMV-seronegative.

This chain uses TRBV6-5 with TRBJ1-2, with D perhaps TRBD1 (6 bases). The CDR3 has 13 amino acids. The ends were cut back, 6 bases at V and 7 bases at J, with 15 bases in the middle. Germline V CDR1 and CDR2: MNHEY, SVGAGI. The CDR3 DNA is TGTGCCAGCAGCCTTATACAGGGTAGTGGCTACACCTTC. Its protein is CASSLIQGSGYTF.

V gene TRBV4-3 combines with J gene TRBJ2-7, with D perhaps matching TRBD2 (5 bases). The CDR3 spans 15 residues. Germline CDR1 and CDR2: LGHNA and YSLEER. Trimming cost V 0 bases and J 2 bases, with 11 bases left between them. As DNA, the CDR3 is TGCGCCAGCAGCCAAGATACCAGCGGCCCCTACGAGCAGTACGTC. The encoded protein is CASSQDTSGPYEQYV.

The V call is TRBV7-9, the J call TRBJ2-2; 7 bases align to TRBD1. Trimming took 4 bases from V and 1 from J; bases not matched to a gene: 6. CDR3 length: 16 amino acids. Per the germline V gene, CDR1 is SEHNR and CDR2 is FQNEAQ (reference sequence). The CDR3 nucleotides read TGTGCCAGCAGCTCACCTAGGACAGGGAACACCGGGGAGCTGTTTTTT. Translation gives CASSSPRTGNTGELFF.

The rearrangement uses TRBV7-9 and TRBJ2-1; the match to TRBD1 covers 12 bases. With 5 bases clipped from V and 0 bases from J, the junction kept 11 bases outside the gene matches. The CDR3 runs to 19 residues. The germline V gene has CDR1 SEHNR and CDR2 FQNEAQ (reference sequence). CDR3 loop: CASSPGQGADHSSYNEQFF. Written as DNA, the CDR3 is TGTGCCAGCAGCCCGGGACAGGGGGCGGACCATAGCTCCTACAATGAGCAGTTCTTC.

This chain joins TRBV7-8 and TRBJ2-3; possible D gene TRBD2, 7 bases. CDR1 is SGHVS, CDR2 FQNEAQ, per germline. The ends were cut back, 1 base at V and 2 bases at J, with 19 bases in the middle. This CDR3 region has 18 residues. The CDR3 DNA follows: TGTGCCAGCAGCTTAGTTGGGGGGGAGGGGGGATTCACAGATACGCAGTATTTT. Amino acid sequence: CASSLVGGEGGFTDTQYF. The full variable domain, completed using reference TRBV7-8 and TRBJ2-3, is GAGVSQSPRYKVAKRGQDVALRCDPISGHVSLFWYQQALGQGPEFLTYFQNEAQLDKSGLPSDRFFAERPEGSVSTLKIQRTQQEDSAVYLCASSLVGGEGGFTDTQYFGPGTRLTVL.

This chain joins TRBV4-3 and TRBJ2-5, with a possible D match to TRBD2 (6 bases). Germline V gene sequence: CDR1 LGHNA, CDR2 YSLEER. Trimming left V 1 base short and J 1 base short, with 16 bases between. This CDR3 spans 17 amino acids. CDR3 loop: CASSQGIKVGGQETQYF. CDR3 coding DNA: TGCGCCAGCAGCCAAGGGATAAAAGTGGGGGGCCAAGAGACCCAGTACTTC.

This clone was seen once. CDR3 region: CASGLADRVYGYTF. For the CDR3, the DNA is TGTGCTAGTGGTTTGGCCGACAGGGTTTATGGCTACACCTTC. The chain uses TRBV12-5 and TRBJ1-2, with 7 nucleotides matching TRBD1. This CDR3 has 14 residues. V was pared by 1 base and J by 5 bases, with 4 bases of the junction left unmatched. Germline V gene sequence: CDR1 LGHNT, CDR2 FRNRAP.

This chain connects TRBV6-5 to TRBJ2-1; 7 bases map to TRBD1. The germline V gene encodes CDR1 MNHEY and CDR2 SVGAGI. The CDR3 sequence is 14 residues long. V shed 5 bases, J shed 4 bases, and the junction held 5 bases outside the gene matches. The CDR3 nucleotides are TGTGCCAGCAGTCCAGGGGGTAGGTACAATGAGCAGTTCTTC. The encoded protein is CASSPGGRYNEQFF.

This clone appeared once. The chain is built from TRBV6-6 and TRBJ2-1, with a tentative D call TRBD1 (5 bases). There are 14 residues in the CDR3. Trimming pared 0 bases from V and 9 bases from J, leaving 12 bases between. Per germline, CDR1 MNHNY and CDR2 SVGAGI (reference sequence). In nucleotides, the CDR3 is TGTGCCAGCAGTTACTCGAATATGGGGCTTGAGCAGTTCTTC. Its protein product is CASSYSNMGLEQFF.

The table lists this clone with a count of one. The chain uses TRBV14 and TRBJ2-1, with TRBD2 identical over 16 bases. The germline CDR1 and CDR2 sequences are SGHDN and FVKESK. V was pared by 9 bases and J by 5 bases, with 16 bases of the junction left unmatched. The CDR3 is made up of 19 amino acids. The CDR3 region is CASLPLPGLAGGPHNEQFF. CDR3 DNA sequence: TGTGCCAGTCTCCCCTTACCGGGACTAGCGGGAGGGCCCCACAATGAGCAGTTCTTC.

In DNA form, the CDR3 reads TGTGCCAGCAGCCACCGAGACGAGCAGTACTTC. Residues: CASSHRDEQYF. This chain joins TRBV7-8 and TRBJ2-7; no reliable D call. The ends were cut back, 5 bases at V and 5 bases at J, with 7 bases in the middle. CDR1 SGHVS and CDR2 FQNEAQ come from the germline V gene. The CDR3 extends over 11 amino acids.

J is TRBJ2-1 and V is TRBV27; the D gene is possibly TRBD1 (6 bases). V shed 4 bases and J shed 7 bases, with 20 bases lying between them. The length of the CDR3 is 16 residues. CDR1 is MNHEY and CDR2 is SMNVEV in the germline V gene (reference sequence). The CDR3 here is CASSSFTAGDNNEQFF. The CDR3 nucleotides are TGTGCCAGCAGTTCTTTCACGGCAGGGGACAATAATGAGCAGTTCTTC.

The chain joins TRBV30 to TRBJ1-2, with unresolved D. The CDR3 totals 12 residues. V was cut by 5 bases and J by 4 bases, with 11 bases left in between. The germline V gene encodes CDR1 GTSNPN and CDR2 SVGIG (reference sequence). CDR3 in DNA: TGTGCCTGGGTCGCTGGCGGCTATGGCTACACCTTC. Translation: CAWVAGGYGYTF. The complete variable domain, with remaining parts taken from reference TRBV30 and TRBJ1-2, reads SQTIHQWPATLVQPVGSPLSLECTVEGTSNPNLYWYRQAAGRGLQLLFYSVGIGQISSEVPQNLSASRPQDRQFILSSKKLLLSDSGFYLCAWVAGGYGYTFGSGTRLTVV.

The V and J genes are TRBV11-3 and TRBJ2-3; 9 bases align to TRBD1. Germline V lookup: CDR1 SGHNT, CDR2 YENEEA. V lost 4 bases, J lost 1 base, and 3 bases stayed unmatched. CDR3 length equals 15 residues. The CDR3 protein is CASSSRDRGTDTQYF. CDR3 nucleotide sequence: TGTGCCAGCAGCTCCCGGGACAGGGGCACAGATACGCAGTATTTT.

This sequence joins TRBV6-5 and TRBJ2-7; 10 positions match TRBD1. CDR1 MNHEY and CDR2 SVGAGI come from the germline V gene. The CDR3 contains 15 residues. The ends lost 5 bases at V and 5 bases at J; junction bases unmatched: 9. CDR3 amino acids: CASSASGTGENEQYV. CDR3 coding DNA: TGTGCCAGCAGTGCCTCCGGGACAGGGGAGAACGAGCAGTACGTC.

The chain links TRBV7-9 to TRBJ2-1; D possibly corresponds to TRBD2 (5 bases). Germline CDR1 and CDR2: SEHNR and FQNEAQ (reference sequence). Trimming shortened V by 1 base and J by 15 bases, and 13 bases separated the two germline ends. CDR3 length: 12 residues. The CDR3 DNA is TGTGCCAGCAGCTTAGAACTAGGACGTACGTTCTTC. The encoded protein is CASSLELGRTFF.

The J gene is TRBJ1-5, the V gene TRBV10-3, with 8 positions matching TRBD1. J lost 5 bases, V lost 2 bases, and 5 bases had no gene match. The CDR3 extends over 15 amino acids. Germline lookup yields CDR1 ENHRY and CDR2 SYGVKD. The CDR3 nucleotides are TGTGCCATCAGTGAGCAGGACAGGGCGGATCAGCCCCAGCATTTT. Its protein product is CAISEQDRADQPQHF.

The genes are TRBV5-1 and TRBJ2-5; 9 bases are a match to TRBD1. CDR1 is SGHRS and CDR2 is YFSETQ in the germline V gene. The CDR3 length is 14 residues. Trimming cost V 4 bases and J 7 bases; bases outside gene matches: 8. Here the CDR3 DNA reads TGCGCCAGCAGCCCAGGGACAGGGCAGGGGACCCAGTACTTC. Translated: CASSPGTGQGTQYF.

This chain joins TRBV7-9 and TRBJ2-1, with TRBD2 identical over 8 bases. Trimming removed 5 bases from V and 8 bases from J; junction bases left unmatched: 14. The CDR3 has 16 amino acids. The V gene's germline CDR1 is SEHNR and CDR2 FQNEAQ (reference sequence). The DNA for the CDR3 is TGTGCCAGCAGCCCCAAGGGGAGCGGGAGTAAGGATGAGCAGTTCTTC. This codes for CASSPKGSGSKDEQFF.